This TCR beta chain was identified in a study of Ad26.COV2.S vaccination and SARS-CoV-2 variants. The study's findings and limits: Recipients of vaccine and of placebo showed similar breadth of their non-spike TCR repertoires.

To note about this clone: What it binds is unknown.

The treatment: roughly 19 received Ad26.COV2.S at low or high dose, single or two shots; 5 received placebo; per-sample allocation not given. Day 63 after the first vaccine or placebo injection was the time point for sampling. Wuhan-strain spike was delivered by a replication-incompetent Ad26 vector. J lost 9 bases, V lost 6 bases, and 6 bases had no gene match. This CDR3 contains 15 residues. Per germline, CDR1 MDHEN and CDR2 SYDVKM. Using immunoSEQ multiplex PCR, the repertoire was profiled, and TCRdb retains in-frame clones only, with some absent. In the table there are more than 400,000 clones, about nine tenths of which are singletons.

The chain uses TRBV28 and TRBJ2-1; 15 bases match TRBD2. Sequencing was performed on peripheral blood, taken in a trial of Ad26.COV2.S vaccine versus placebo. The sequence was obtained from a person aged 18-65 years who received the Ad26.COV2.S COVID-19 vaccine or a placebo. CDR3 residues: CASSLGLAGGVEQFF. CDR3 bases: TGTGCCAGCAGCCTCGGACTAGCGGGAGGGGTTGAGCAGTTCTTC.